This T cell receptor beta chain appears in the sequencing data of a study of blood T cell repertoires in COVID-19. About the research overall: COVID-19 samples, acute and convalescent, were from the United States, Italy and Spain.

The CDR3 has 14 amino acids. Trimming took 0 bases from V and 9 from J, leaving 14 bases between them. The germline gives CDR1 LGHDT, CDR2 YNNKEL (reference sequence). The study recruited people aged 18 to 89 years across about 25 US areas. Per the original data handling: Amplifying reference gene primers gave estimates of nucleated cell counts. This table comes from immunoSEQ multiplex PCR, and its TCRdb copy is limited to in-frame clones, with some not included. The DNA gave D and trimming, while V, J and clone size come from that table. Among some 400,000 clones listed, about nine tenths were seen once.

The origin of this receptor is a woman in her thirties who had recovered from COVID-19. This sequence joins TRBV3-1 (or the pseudogene TRBV3-2) and TRBJ1-1; maybe TRBD1 (5 bases). Sequencing used PBMCs or T cells enriched from blood (not recorded which). CDR3 nucleotides: TGTGCCAGCAGCCAAGAGGCAGGGAAATTAAAAGCTTTCTTT. Translated: CASSQEAGKLKAFF.